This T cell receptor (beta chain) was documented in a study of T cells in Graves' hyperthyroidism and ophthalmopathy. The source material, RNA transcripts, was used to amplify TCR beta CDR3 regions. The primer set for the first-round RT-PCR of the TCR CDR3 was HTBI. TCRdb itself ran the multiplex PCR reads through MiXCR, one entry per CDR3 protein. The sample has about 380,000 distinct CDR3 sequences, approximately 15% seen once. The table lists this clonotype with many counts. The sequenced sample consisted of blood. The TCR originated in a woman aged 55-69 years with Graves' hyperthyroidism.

The CDR3 nucleotides read TGTGCCTGGAGTGTACTTAGTCCCTTGAGCAATCAGCCCCAGCATTTT. Translating it yields CAWSVLSPLSNQPQHF. The chain carries TRBV30 and TRBJ1-5; D gene unclear. This CDR3 spans 16 amino acids. From germline, CDR1 is GTSNPN and CDR2 SVGIG (reference sequence). V shed 0 bases and J shed 1 base, with 13 bases lying between them.